These 17 T cell receptor beta chains were sequenced from one sample in a study of early stage breast cancer tumors. Measured with immunoSEQ multiplex PCR; TCRdb has only the in-frame clones, and not every one. Of about 51,000 clones listed, roughly 73% are singletons. Sequencing was performed on blood. These receptors all come from a person in their 40s with breast cancer.

For the CDR3, the DNA is TGTGCCAGCATCGAGCGGGAGAGGGTCTACGAGCAGTACTTC. Translated, it gives CASIERERVYEQYF. The chain links TRBV2 to TRBJ2-7; 8 nucleotides align to TRBD2. The CDR3 has 14 amino acids. In germline, CDR1 is SNHLY, CDR2 FYNNEI. V shed 7 bases, J shed 3 bases, and the junction held 8 bases outside the gene matches.

In its sample, this clone was seen a few times. The genes are TRBV2 and TRBJ1-1; D uncertain. This CDR3 has 15 residues. The germline V gene has CDR1 SNHLY and CDR2 FYNNEI. The ends were cut back, 2 bases at V and 0 bases at J, with 10 bases in the middle. The CDR3 reads CASSEPGSMNTEAFF. In DNA form, the CDR3 reads TGTGCCAGCAGTGAACCGGGAAGCATGAACACTGAAGCTTTCTTT.

This rearrangement joins TRBV19 to TRBJ2-2; D unclear. The V gene's germline CDR1 is LNHDA and CDR2 SQIVND (reference sequence). The CDR3 is made up of 13 amino acids. The V and J ends lost 1 base and 10 bases respectively, with 10 bases between them. The CDR3 sequence: CASSIVWAEELFF. The CDR3 region has the DNA TGTGCCAGTAGTATAGTCTGGGCGGAGGAGCTGTTTTTT. Full variable domain (remainder filled in from reference TRBV19 and TRBJ2-2): DGGITQSPKYLFRKEGQNVTLSCEQNLNHDAMYWYRQDPGQGLRLIYYSQIVNDFQKGDIAEGYSVSREKKESFPLTVTSAQKNPTAFYLCASSIVWAEELFFGEGSRLTVL.

This rearrangement joins TRBV7-3 to TRBJ2-1; tentative D call: TRBD1 (5 bases). The CDR3 spans 13 residues. CDR1 is SGHTA, CDR2 FQGTGA, per germline. Trimming removed 5 bases from V and 6 bases from J, with 11 bases in between. CDR3 coding DNA: TGTGCCAGCAGCAGGGGTTCCAGCAATGAGCAGTTCTTC. This translates into CASSRGSSNEQFF.

About this clone itself: One end of the junction does not line up with germline, which may come from a read error. V usage is TRBV11-2 and J usage is TRBJ2-3; D remains unclear. The CDR3 has 12 amino acids. The germline CDR1 and CDR2 sequences are SGHAT and FQNNGV. DNA for the CDR3: TGTGCCAGCAGCTCTTACACAAATACGCAGTATTTT. The encoded protein is CASSSYTNTQYF. Supplemented by reference TRBV11-2 and TRBJ2-3, the full variable domain reads EAGVAQSPRYKIIEKRQSVAFWCNPISGHATLYWYQQILGQGPKLLIQFQNNGVVDDSQLPKDRFSAERLKGVDSTLKIQPAKLEDSAVYLCASSSYTNTQYFGPGTRLTVL.

The V call is TRBV6-6, the J call TRBJ2-2, with 8 bases fitting TRBD1. The CDR3 runs 15 residues. Germline V gene lookup returns CDR1 MNHNY and CDR2 SVGAGI (reference sequence). With V trimmed by 5 bases and J by 0 bases, 2 bases remained unmatched. CDR3 amino acids: CASSPGGANTGELFF. Here the CDR3 DNA reads TGTGCCAGCAGTCCAGGGGGCGCGAACACCGGGGAGCTGTTTTTT.

This clone was observed a few times. The gene calls are TRBV5-8 and TRBJ1-5, with D hard to call. This CDR3 is built from 12 residues. The ends were cut back, 2 bases at V and 7 bases at J, with 7 bases in the middle. In germline, CDR1 is SGHTS, CDR2 YDEGEE. This chain's CDR3 is CASSFMGQPQHF. The CDR3 coding sequence is TGTGCCAGCAGCTTTATGGGGCAGCCCCAGCATTTT.

The chain is built from TRBV5-1 and TRBJ2-3, with 14 bases matching TRBD2. The CDR3 is 16 residues long. The V gene's germline CDR1 is SGHRS and CDR2 YFSETQ. V trimming: 7 bases; J trimming: 3 bases; junction bases outside the gene matches: 7. The CDR3: CASYSGTSGRTDTQYF. The CDR3 coding sequence is TGCGCCAGCTATTCCGGGACTAGCGGGAGAACAGATACGCAGTATTTT.

The CDR3: CAWRLDNQRYEQYF. In DNA form, the CDR3 reads TGTGCCTGGAGGCTCGACAATCAACGCTACGAGCAGTACTTC. The J gene is TRBJ2-7, the V gene TRBV30; no firm D call. Trimming took 3 bases from V and 3 from J, leaving 15 bases between them. Germline loops: CDR1 GTSNPN, CDR2 SVGIG (reference sequence). This CDR3 region has 14 residues.

The CDR3: CATSRGQLNYGYTF. DNA for the CDR3: TGTGCCACCAGCAGGGGACAGCTTAACTATGGCTACACCTTC. This sequence joins TRBV15 and TRBJ1-2; TRBD1 aligns across 7 bases. The CDR3 totals 14 residues. Trimming cost V 3 bases and J 1 base; bases outside gene matches: 2. The germline V gene has CDR1 LNHNV and CDR2 YYDKDF (reference sequence). Looking up the rest from reference TRBV15 and TRBJ1-2 gives the full variable domain: DAMVIQNPRYQVTQFGKPVTLSCSQTLNHNVMYWYQQKSSQAPKLLFHYYDKDFNNEADTPDNFQSRRPNTSFCFLDIRSPGLGDTAMYLCATSRGQLNYGYTFGSGTRLTVV.

The V call is TRBV30, the J call TRBJ1-3, with D uncertain. CDR1 and CDR2 (germline): GTSNPN, SVGIG (reference sequence). V gave up 4 bases and J gave up 3 bases, with 7 bases separating them. The CDR3 is 12 residues long. The CDR3 is CAWKGVGNTIYF. CDR3 sequence (DNA): TGTGCCTGGAAGGGAGTTGGAAACACCATATATTTT.

The J gene is TRBJ1-2, the V gene TRBV18; maybe TRBD1 (5 bases). Trimming stripped 3 bases from V and 3 bases from J, with 14 bases between. Germline CDR1 and CDR2: KGHSH and LQKENI. The length of the CDR3 is 15 residues. CDR3 sequence reads: CASSPAGFDDYGYTF. The CDR3 coding sequence is TGTGCCAGCTCACCGGCAGGGTTCGATGACTATGGCTACACCTTC.

The J gene is TRBJ2-7, the V gene TRBV5-4; weak D call: TRBD2 (5 bases). V lost 4 bases and J lost 3, with 17 bases in between. This CDR3 has 15 amino acids. The V gene's germline CDR1 is SGHNT and CDR2 YYREEE (reference sequence). The CDR3 is CASSPLDWADYEQYF. CDR3 nucleotide sequence: TGTGCCAGCAGCCCCCTGGACTGGGCCGACTACGAGCAGTACTTC.

The chain is built from TRBV10-3 and TRBJ2-3; no clear D. In germline, CDR1 is ENHRY, CDR2 SYGVKD. Trimming stripped 3 bases from V and 6 bases from J, with 7 bases between. This CDR3 is built from 12 residues. The CDR3 loop is CAISEGADTQYF. The CDR3 DNA sequence: TGTGCCATCAGTGAAGGCGCGGATACGCAGTATTTT.

The V call is TRBV18, the J call TRBJ2-3, with D tentatively TRBD2 (5 bases). Trimming stripped 3 bases from V and 0 bases from J, with 10 bases between. CDR1 is KGHSH, CDR2 LQKENI, per germline. The CDR3 is 15 amino acids. As DNA, the CDR3 is TGTGCCAGCTCACCGGTCGGGATCAGCACAGATACGCAGTATTTT. It is translated as CASSPVGISTDTQYF.

This chain uses TRBV11-2 with TRBJ2-1, with 8 bases aligning to TRBD2. This CDR3 contains 16 residues. V was clipped by 5 bases and J by 9 bases; unmatched bases: 15. CDR1 is SGHAT, CDR2 FQNNGV, per germline. This chain's CDR3 is CASSRLSAGGMGEQFF. The CDR3 DNA reads TGTGCCAGCAGCCGTCTCTCGGCGGGGGGCATGGGTGAGCAGTTCTTC.

This clone appeared once. The rearrangement uses TRBV27 and TRBJ2-5; 8 nucleotides align to TRBD1. J gave up 5 bases and V 3 bases, and 5 bases lay outside the gene matches. This CDR3 is 14 amino acids long. Germline-derived CDR1 and CDR2 are MNHEY and SMNVEV (reference sequence). Here the CDR3 DNA reads TGTGCCAGCAGTTTGGGCAGGGGGCCGGAGACCCAGTACTTC. Translating gives CASSLGRGPETQYF.